The 14 T cell receptor beta chains below were found in one sample sequenced in a study of cytomegalovirus exposure and HLA in healthy donors. PCR amplification relied on 60 Vbeta primers (plus 13 Jbeta primers). Method: immunoSEQ multiplex PCR; TCRdb's copy keeps in-frame clones and lacks some. Of roughly 140,000 clones listed, 60% to 85% were seen once; the top ten hold more than 3%. What was sequenced was PBMCs. Source of these receptors: a man younger than 30 in good health and CMV-seronegative.

Written as DNA, the CDR3 is TGTGCCAGCAAGGTAGCCACTGAAGCTTTCTTT. It encodes CASKVATEAFF. This chain connects TRBV19 to TRBJ1-1; D uncertain. The CDR3 has 11 residues. Germline CDR1 and CDR2: LNHDA and SQIVND (reference sequence). V was cut by 9 bases and J by 4 bases, with 9 bases left in between.

This clone was seen a few times. V usage is TRBV12-5 and J usage is TRBJ2-3; D not resolved. This CDR3 region has 16 residues. Trimming shortened V by 4 bases and J by 1 base, and 15 bases separated the two germline ends. The germline V gene encodes CDR1 LGHNT and CDR2 FRNRAP. DNA of the CDR3: TGTGCTAGTGGTTCCGCCACTACCCTCGGCACAGATACGCAGTATTTT. This encodes CASGSATTLGTDTQYF.

This clone appeared once. The chain is built from TRBV5-1 and TRBJ2-1, with D unclear. The CDR3 has 11 residues. Looked up from germline, CDR1 is SGHRS and CDR2 is YFSETQ. Between the trimmed V and J ends, which lost 7 bases and 2 bases, there was a span of 4 bases. The CDR3 reads CASPAYNEQFF. CDR3 nucleotide sequence: TGCGCCAGCCCCGCCTACAATGAGCAGTTCTTC.

The CDR3 sequence: CASSPDAGGSTDTQYF. The CDR3 DNA is TGTGCCAGCTCACCAGATGCGGGAGGGAGCACAGATACGCAGTATTTT. The chain recombines TRBV18 with TRBJ2-3; 9 bases are a match to TRBD2. The CDR3 covers 16 residues. Germline V gene data show CDR1 as KGHSH and CDR2 as LQKENI. Trimming removed 2 bases from V and 0 bases from J; junction bases left unmatched: 3.

The CDR3 bases are TGTGCCATCAGCCAACGACAGGACGCTAACTATGGCTACACCTTC. Residues: CAISQRQDANYGYTF. This chain joins TRBV10-3 and TRBJ1-2; possibly TRBD1 for D (6 bases). The CDR3 is 15 residues long. Germline values: CDR1 ENHRY, CDR2 SYGVKD. V was clipped by 6 bases and J by 0 bases, with 14 bases between them.

This clone was observed a single time. The rearrangement joins TRBV6-6 to TRBJ2-1; 11 nucleotides align to TRBD2. This CDR3 has 16 residues. Germline CDR1 reads MNHNY; CDR2 reads SVGAGI (reference sequence). With V trimmed by 10 bases and J by 4 bases, 12 bases remained unmatched. Here the CDR3 reads CATRVAGGKLYNEQFF. CDR3 DNA: TGTGCCACCAGGGTAGCGGGAGGGAAGCTTTACAATGAGCAGTTCTTC.

The chain employs TRBV6-1 and TRBJ1-2, with D possibly being TRBD1 (6 bases). The CDR3 runs to 15 residues. V lost 1 base, J lost 0 bases, and 9 bases lay in between. Germline assignment: CDR1 MNHNS and CDR2 SASEGT. Here the CDR3 reads CASSEEQGTNYGYTF. In DNA, the CDR3 is TGTGCCAGCAGTGAAGAGCAGGGGACTAACTATGGCTACACCTTC.

V is TRBV30 and J is TRBJ2-7, with TRBD1 as a possible D gene (6 bases). The germline V gene has CDR1 GTSNPN and CDR2 SVGIG (reference sequence). The V end was cut by 5 bases, the J end by 6 bases, with 8 bases between. The CDR3 has 10 residues. DNA of the CDR3: TGTGCCTGGGGACAGTTCGAGCAGTACTTC. Protein product: CAWGQFEQYF.

This clone was seen a single time. The chain employs TRBV18 and TRBJ1-4; a weak D match, TRBD1 (5 bases). The V end lost 5 bases, the J end lost 8 bases, and 33 bases lay between the germline ends. Per the germline V gene, CDR1 is KGHSH and CDR2 is LQKENI. This CDR3 has 20 amino acids. The CDR3 nucleotides read TGTGCCAGCTCATCGGGATATGGCGGGACGGCGTACTCAGAGGAGGAAAAACTGTTTTTT. Translation gives CASSSGYGGTAYSEEEKLFF.

The chain carries TRBV7-9 and TRBJ1-4; TRBD1 is a possible D gene (6 bases). The V end lost 1 base, the J end lost 8 bases, and 11 bases lay between the germline ends. The V gene's germline CDR1 is SEHNR and CDR2 FQNEAQ (reference sequence). The CDR3 sequence is 14 residues long. The CDR3 loop is CASSLVQGEEKLFF. The CDR3 DNA reads as TGTGCCAGCAGCTTAGTACAGGGAGAAGAAAAACTGTTTTTT.

The chain couples TRBV18 to TRBJ2-7; maybe TRBD2 (6 bases). Germline values: CDR1 KGHSH, CDR2 LQKENI. The CDR3 loop spans 15 amino acids. V was trimmed by 4 bases and J by 4 bases, leaving 17 bases between them. Written as DNA, the CDR3 is TGTGCCAGCTCACAAGGAGGAGGGGTCGGATACGAGCAGTACTTC. Residues: CASSQGGGVGYEQYF.

This clone has just a few counts. The rearrangement links TRBV6-6 to TRBJ2-7, with 8 bases lining up with TRBD2. CDR3 size: 13 residues. Trimming took 8 bases from V and 5 from J; bases not matched to a gene: 8. Per germline, CDR1 MNHNY and CDR2 SVGAGI (reference sequence). CDR3 coding DNA: TGTGCCAGCGTTATAGCGGGGAAAGACGAGCAGTACTTC. Protein: CASVIAGKDEQYF.

J is TRBJ1-5 and V is TRBV28; 9 bases match TRBD1. Germline V lookup: CDR1 MDHEN, CDR2 SYDVKM. The V segment lost 7 bases and the J segment 5 bases; nucleotides outside the gene matches: 9. CDR3 length equals 15 residues. CDR3: CASTLTGTGYQPQHF. CDR3 in DNA: TGTGCCAGCACCCTGACCGGGACAGGGTATCAGCCCCAGCATTTT. The variable domain in full, completed from reference TRBV28 and TRBJ1-5, reads DVKVTQSSRYLVKRTGEKVFLECVQDMDHENMFWYRQDPGLGLRLIYFSYDVKMKEKGDIPEGYSVSREKKERFSLILESASTNQTSMYLCASTLTGTGYQPQHFGDGTRLSIL.

The chain recombines TRBV29-1 with TRBJ2-3; 8 bases are shared with TRBD2. Germline V lookup: CDR1 SQVTM, CDR2 ANQGSEA. The CDR3 loop spans 13 amino acids. With 8 bases clipped from V and 6 bases from J, the junction kept 10 bases outside the gene matches. Here the CDR3 reads CSFGAGGLDTQYF. Written as DNA, the CDR3 is TGCAGCTTCGGCGCGGGGGGCTTGGATACGCAGTATTTT.